What follows are 22 T cell receptor beta chains derived from one specimen sequenced in a study of blood T cells in healthy people across ages. The second PCR ran about 6 to 11 cycles with a sample-barcoded 5' primer and J-beta primers. TCRdb used MiXCR to reprocess the 5' RACE reads, holding one entry per CDR3 protein. The sample records some 1.5 million distinct CDR3 sequences, roughly 27% being singletons. Sample: blood. Receptors were obtained from a woman aged 25 to 39 in good health.

This clonotype was found a few times. J is TRBJ2-3 and V is TRBV20-1, with D maybe TRBD2 (7 bases). The CDR3 loop spans 18 amino acids. Trimming shortened V by 0 bases and J by 5 bases, and 24 bases separated the two germline ends. CDR1 is DFQATT, CDR2 SNEGSKA, per germline (reference sequence). The DNA of the CDR3 is TGCAGTGCTAGAGACCTAGGAGGTTCGGGGGGCTTTCTAGATACGCAGTATTTT. It encodes CSARDLGGSGGFLDTQYF.

V and J are TRBV19 and TRBJ1-2; D gene unclear. The length of the CDR3 is 15 residues. Trimming took off 10 bases at V and 5 bases at J, with 23 bases between the two ends. Germline loops: CDR1 LNHDA, CDR2 SQIVND (reference sequence). The chain's CDR3 is CATTPSQNLIYGYTF. In nucleotides, the CDR3 is TGTGCCACAACGCCCAGTCAGAATTTAATTTATGGCTACACCTTC. The whole variable domain, filled in from reference TRBV19 and TRBJ1-2, reads DGGITQSPKYLFRKEGQNVTLSCEQNLNHDAMYWYRQDPGQGLRLIYYSQIVNDFQKGDIAEGYSVSREKKESFPLTVTSAQKNPTAFYLCATTPSQNLIYGYTFGSGTRLTVV.

This clonotype occurred many times. The chain combines TRBV7-2 with TRBJ2-5; D call uncertain. Trimming took 0 bases from V and 4 from J, leaving 6 bases between them. The germline V gene encodes CDR1 SGHTA and CDR2 FQGNSA. This CDR3 is built from 13 residues. In nucleotides, the CDR3 is TGTGCCAGCAGCTTAGCCACGACAGAGACCCAGTACTTC. Its translation: CASSLATTETQYF.

Of note for this clonotype: Given a much more abundant clone one base away, this may be a read error. This chain uses TRBV29-1 with TRBJ1-2; TRBD1 matches 9 bases. J gave up 12 bases and V 5 bases, and 19 bases lay outside the gene matches. In germline, CDR1 is SQVTM, CDR2 ANQGSEA. The CDR3 has 15 residues. The CDR3 spells CSVLPGQGLLRGHTF. In DNA form, the CDR3 reads TGCAGCGTTCTACCGGGACAGGGACTGTTGAGAGGCCACACCTTC.

This clonotype occurred many times. V gene TRBV5-1 combines with J gene TRBJ2-7; D possibly matches TRBD1 or TRBD2 (5 bases each). Per the germline V gene, CDR1 is SGHRS and CDR2 is YFSETQ. V dropped 4 bases and J dropped 0 bases, with 14 bases sitting between them. The CDR3 is made up of 15 amino acids. The CDR3 nucleotides are TGCGCCAGCAGCCTAGGGACGGTTAGCTCCTACGAGCAGTACTTC. As protein: CASSLGTVSSYEQYF.

The sample holds many counts of this clonotype. The rearrangement joins TRBV12-3 or TRBV12-4 to TRBJ2-7; no firm D call. This CDR3 is 14 amino acids long. Trimming took 5 bases from V and 3 from J, leaving 14 bases between them. The CDR3 sequence: CASSPNGRFYEQYF. CDR3 in DNA: TGTGCCAGCAGTCCCAACGGCCGCTTCTACGAGCAGTACTTC.

The chain links TRBV6-5 to TRBJ2-3; D is perhaps TRBD1 (6 bases). Germline CDR1 and CDR2: MNHEY and SVGAGI. V was trimmed by 7 bases and J by 0 bases, leaving 14 bases between them. The CDR3 length is 15 residues. CDR3 nucleotide sequence: TGTGCCAGCAACCCGACGAGGGGGAGCACAGATACGCAGTATTTT. Amino acids: CASNPTRGSTDTQYF.

Ten or more counts support this clonotype. The chain is built from TRBV5-1 and TRBJ2-2, with a possible D match to TRBD2 (5 bases). The CDR3 sequence is 15 residues long. Deletions cut 0 bases from V and 1 base from J, with 7 bases between. Germline V CDR1 and CDR2: SGHRS, YFSETQ. CDR3 sequence reads: CASSLGTENTGELFF. The DNA for the CDR3 is TGCGCCAGCAGCTTGGGGACTGAGAACACCGGGGAGCTGTTTTTT.

The DNA for the CDR3 is TGTGCCACCAGCAGAGATGTAGGGGCAAGCGCTTTCTTT. As protein: CATSRDVGASAFF. The rearrangement uses TRBV15 and TRBJ1-1; maybe TRBD1 (5 bases). CDR1 and CDR2 from the germline V gene are LNHNV and YYDKDF (reference sequence). Deletions cut 0 bases from V and 11 bases from J, with 13 bases between. The length of the CDR3 is 13 residues.

CDR3 sequence: CASSLRGRGSGYTF. CDR3 DNA sequence: TGTGCCAGCAGTTTACGGGGAAGGGGAAGTGGCTACACCTTC. The rearrangement uses TRBV12-3 or TRBV12-4 and TRBJ1-2, with D perhaps matching TRBD1 (5 bases). This CDR3 is 14 amino acids long. Between the trimmed V and J ends, which lost 2 bases and 7 bases, there was a span of 14 bases.

As for this clonotype: With a much larger clone just one base away, this may be a read error. This chain links TRBV5-1 with TRBJ1-1; no clear D. Germline CDR1 reads SGHRS; CDR2 reads YFSETQ. The length of the CDR3 is 14 residues. The CDR3 protein is CAGSPQTRNTEAFF. CDR3 sequence (DNA): TGCGCCGGCAGCCCGCAAACACGGAACACTGAAGCTTTCTTT.

This clonotype was counted many times. V and J are TRBV7-2 and TRBJ2-7; 9 bases align to TRBD2. J was trimmed by 6 bases and V by 5 bases; bases with no gene match: 11. The CDR3 consists of 15 residues. Germline V CDR1 and CDR2: SGHTA, FQGNSA. The CDR3 protein is CASSVATSGLLEQYF. In DNA, the CDR3 is TGTGCCAGCAGCGTCGCGACTAGCGGCTTACTCGAGCAGTACTTC.

The chain employs TRBV24-1 and TRBJ2-1; D is possibly TRBD2 (5 bases). The CDR3 has 17 residues. Germline V CDR1 and CDR2: KGHDR, SFDVKD. Trimming stripped 4 bases from V and 4 bases from J, with 19 bases between. The CDR3 region has the DNA TGTGCCACCAGTGACCGGGCCTTTAGGACTCCGTACAATGAGCAGTTCTTC. Translated: CATSDRAFRTPYNEQFF.

V usage is TRBV4-3 and J usage is TRBJ1-2; possible D gene TRBD1, 5 bases. The germline V and J ends were trimmed by 0 bases and 0 bases, with 8 bases remaining between them. There are 15 residues in the CDR3. The germline V gene has CDR1 LGHNA and CDR2 YSLEER. CDR3 residues: CASSQERQPNYGYTF. For the CDR3, the DNA is TGCGCCAGCAGCCAAGAGCGACAGCCTAACTATGGCTACACCTTC.

The chain combines TRBV25-1 with TRBJ1-1; maybe TRBD1 (5 bases). Germline V gives CDR1 MGHDK, CDR2 SYGVNS. The CDR3 totals 12 residues. V gave up 4 bases and J gave up 7 bases, with 10 bases separating them. The CDR3 is CASSGYRFEAFF. The CDR3 DNA follows: TGTGCCAGCAGTGGATACAGGTTTGAAGCTTTCTTT.

This clonotype has more than one count but fewer than ten. V and J are TRBV20-1 and TRBJ2-1; 8 bases match TRBD2. The germline V gene has CDR1 DFQATT and CDR2 SNEGSKA (reference sequence). CDR3 length: 15 residues. The junction had 4 bases not matched to a gene; V was cut back by 1 base and J by 2 bases. The CDR3 coding sequence is TGCAGTGCTAGAGTACTAGCGGAAACCTACAATGAGCAGTTCTTC. Translation: CSARVLAETYNEQFF.

V gene TRBV7-2 combines with J gene TRBJ2-5; a possible D gene is TRBD1 (5 bases). Germline CDR1 and CDR2: SGHTA and FQGNSA. Trimming pared 1 base from V and 11 bases from J, leaving 20 bases between. This CDR3 comprises 15 residues. DNA of the CDR3: TGTGCCAGCAGCTTAGAGGGGTCCCTCTCCTACGTGCAGTACTTC. Protein product: CASSLEGSLSYVQYF.

The chain carries TRBV9 and TRBJ2-4; the D gene is possibly TRBD2 (6 bases). The J call may not be correct, given that the DNA end is closer to TRBJ2-7. Germline CDR1 reads SGDLS; CDR2 reads YYNGEE. This CDR3 has 13 amino acids. The CDR3 nucleotides read TGTGCCAGCAGCACGACTAGTACCCACGAGCAGTACTTC. Protein: CASSTTSTHEQYF.

This clonotype was seen repeatedly, ten times or more. A junction boundary mismatches the germline segment, possibly from a read error. The chain couples TRBV5-1 to TRBJ2-3; tentative D call: TRBD2 (6 bases). Germline V gene sequence: CDR1 SGHRS, CDR2 YFSETQ. The CDR3 extends over 13 amino acids. The CDR3 DNA sequence: TGTGCCAGCAGCTTAGGAGGGTCAGATACGCAGTATTTT. The encoded protein is CASSLGGSDTQYF.

The chain carries TRBV12-5 and TRBJ2-3; 7 bases agree with TRBD1. V was pared by 1 base and J by 5 bases, with 9 bases of the junction left unmatched. The CDR3 runs 16 residues. Germline lookup yields CDR1 LGHNT and CDR2 FRNRAP. CDR3 residues: CASGLATGTEGDTQYF. The CDR3 DNA sequence: TGTGCTAGTGGTTTGGCTACCGGGACAGAAGGAGATACGCAGTATTTT. Complete variable domain (other parts from reference TRBV12-5 and TRBJ2-3): DARVTQTPRHKVTEMGQEVTMRCQPILGHNTVFWYRQTMMQGLELLAYFRNRAPLDDSGMPKDRFSAEMPDATLATLKIQPSEPRDSAVYFCASGLATGTEGDTQYFGPGTRLTVL.

The chain combines TRBV7-9 with TRBJ2-4, with 8 bases fitting TRBD2. Near its end, the DNA agrees better with TRBJ2-7, so the J call may be wrong. The germline V gene encodes CDR1 SEHNR and CDR2 FQNEAQ (reference sequence). The CDR3 length is 16 residues. CDR3: CASSLAYSSGSHEQYF. The CDR3 nucleotides read TGTGCCAGCAGCTTAGCGTATTCTAGCGGGTCCCACGAGCAGTACTTC.

The chain is built from TRBV6-1 and TRBJ1-5; unclear D gene. The germline V gene has CDR1 MNHNS and CDR2 SASEGT. Trimming cost V 8 bases and J 7 bases, with 21 bases left between them. The CDR3 covers 15 residues. CDR3 sequence reads: CASYSGSTVLQPQHF. The CDR3 DNA sequence: TGTGCCAGCTATTCCGGGTCCACGGTCCTCCAGCCCCAGCATTTT.